This T cell receptor beta chain was captured by sequencing in a study of blood T cell repertoires in COVID-19. TCRdb's copy holds only in-frame clones and misses some; the assay was immunoSEQ multiplex PCR. The sample contains over 150,000 clones, about 88% of which appear only once. V shed 2 bases and J shed 0 bases, with 8 bases lying between them. CDR1 MDHEN and CDR2 SYDVKM come from the germline V gene. This CDR3 is 15 amino acids long. This sequence joins TRBV28 and TRBJ1-3; no clear D gene. Material: peripheral blood. This TCR was sampled from a man between 60 and 75 years old with COVID-19, enrolled during active disease. The CDR3 here is CASSLLPDSGNTIYF. The CDR3 coding sequence is TGTGCCAGCAGTTTACTCCCAGACTCTGGAAACACCATATATTTT.